Listed below are T cell receptor beta chains from one sample, sequenced in a study of radiation and T cells in renal cell carcinoma. Data came from immunoSEQ multiplex PCR; TCRdb stores just in-frame clones and leaves some out. The table has 100,000 to 150,000 clones, 88% seen once. The input for sequencing was blood, taken from a patient whose treatment included radiotherapy and nephrectomy. These receptors were obtained from a woman aged 70-85 years with renal cell carcinoma. CDR3s include the opening cysteine and the closing phenylalanine or tryptophan. Each record gives: J gene, clone size, V gene, D gene, CDR3 DNA, CDR3 protein. A D gene is named only where the DNA matches it firmly. A clone size is listed for some rows: how often the clone was seen (once, few, many), or a class if it is expanded.

j_gene: TRBJ2-1; abundance: .; v_gene: TRBV6-4; d_gene: .; CDR3nt: TGTGCCAGCAGTGACGAACCTCCCAATGAGCAGTTCTTC; CDR3aa: CASSDEPPNEQFF
j_gene: TRBJ1-1; abundance: .; v_gene: TRBV19; d_gene: TRBD1; CDR3nt: TGTGCCAGTAGTAACACAGGGGGCATGGCTTTCTTT; CDR3aa: CASSNTGGMAFF
j_gene: TRBJ1-2; abundance: .; v_gene: TRBV28; d_gene: TRBD1; CDR3nt: TGTGCCAGCACCCCGACAGGGACCTATGGCTACACCTTC; CDR3aa: CASTPTGTYGYTF
j_gene: TRBJ2-5; abundance: .; v_gene: TRBV27; d_gene: TRBD2; CDR3nt: TGTGCCAGCAGTTCCCCGGGCGGGGGGAGAGAGACCCAGTACTTC; CDR3aa: CASSSPGGGRETQYF
j_gene: TRBJ2-1; abundance: .; v_gene: TRBV4-1; d_gene: TRBD2; CDR3nt: TGCGCCAGCAGCCCCGCCCAGGCCGGGACTAGCGGTGAGCAGTTCTTC; CDR3aa: CASSPAQAGTSGEQFF
j_gene: TRBJ2-1; abundance: .; v_gene: TRBV6-6; d_gene: .; CDR3nt: TGTGCCAGCAGCCTTCGGGGCAGCGGTAACAATGAGCAGTTCTTC; CDR3aa: CASSLRGSGNNEQFF
j_gene: TRBJ1-2; abundance: .; v_gene: TRBV19; d_gene: TRBD1; CDR3nt: TGTGCCAGTAGTGCGGCCGGGACAGGGGGTATTAACTATGGCTACACCTTC; CDR3aa: CASSAAGTGGINYGYTF
j_gene: TRBJ1-6; abundance: .; v_gene: TRBV5-6; d_gene: .; CDR3nt: TGTGCCAGCAGCTCCAGGGGTGTTAATTCACCCCTCCACTTT; CDR3aa: CASSSRGVNSPLHF
j_gene: TRBJ2-1; abundance: .; v_gene: TRBV25-1; d_gene: .; CDR3nt: TGTGCCAGCAGTGAATCACTAATGTCAGAAAATGAGCAGTTCTTC; CDR3aa: CASSESLMSENEQFF
j_gene: TRBJ2-7; abundance: once; v_gene: TRBV19; d_gene: .; CDR3nt: TGTGCCAGTAGTGGGTCGACACTAAGCTCCTACGAGCAGTACTTC; CDR3aa: CASSGSTLSSYEQYF
j_gene: TRBJ1-1; abundance: .; v_gene: TRBV7-2; d_gene: .; CDR3nt: TGTGCCAGCAGCCAAGGGAGGAACACTGAAGCTTTCTTT; CDR3aa: CASSQGRNTEAFF
j_gene: TRBJ2-1; abundance: .; v_gene: TRBV9; d_gene: TRBD1; CDR3nt: TGTGCCAGCAGCGTAGAAGTGGGGACAGGGGCAAACAATGAGCAGTTCTTC; CDR3aa: CASSVEVGTGANNEQFF
j_gene: TRBJ2-7; abundance: .; v_gene: TRBV6-6; d_gene: .; CDR3nt: TGTGCCAGCAGTTACTTAGCTAGGGGGGGGGACGAGCAGTACTTC; CDR3aa: CASSYLARGGDEQYF
j_gene: TRBJ2-2; abundance: .; v_gene: TRBV7-2; d_gene: .; CDR3nt: TGTGCCAGCAGCCCCCTCCTGAGGACCGGGGAGCTGTTTTTT; CDR3aa: CASSPLLRTGELFF
j_gene: TRBJ2-5; abundance: .; v_gene: TRBV5-1; d_gene: .; CDR3nt: TGCGCCAGCGTACAAGAGACCCAGTACTTC; CDR3aa: CASVQETQYF
j_gene: TRBJ2-3; abundance: .; v_gene: TRBV19; d_gene: TRBD1; CDR3nt: TGTGCCAGTAGTATAGCCGTGGGACAGGGCGATACGCAGTATTTT; CDR3aa: CASSIAVGQGDTQYF
j_gene: TRBJ2-7; abundance: .; v_gene: TRBV6-1; d_gene: TRBD1; CDR3nt: TGTGCCAGCAGTGTGCCGGGACAGGCCTCTGAGCAGTACTTC; CDR3aa: CASSVPGQASEQYF
j_gene: TRBJ2-7; abundance: .; v_gene: TRBV19; d_gene: .; CDR3nt: TGTGCCAGTAGTACCCCCGGGGAGCAGTACTTC; CDR3aa: CASSTPGEQYF
j_gene: TRBJ1-5; abundance: .; v_gene: TRBV30; d_gene: TRBD1; CDR3nt: TGTGCCTGGAGAACAGGGGGCAATCAGCCCCAGCATTTT; CDR3aa: CAWRTGGNQPQHF
j_gene: TRBJ1-1; abundance: .; v_gene: TRBV5-1; d_gene: .; CDR3nt: TGCGCCAGCAGCGGGCCCAGGGGAGCTTTCTTT; CDR3aa: CASSGPRGAFF
j_gene: TRBJ1-1; abundance: .; v_gene: TRBV5-5; d_gene: .; CDR3nt: TGTGCCAGCAGCTCCCGCCCGGCAGAGAACACTGAAGCTTTCTTT; CDR3aa: CASSSRPAENTEAFF
j_gene: TRBJ1-5; abundance: few; v_gene: TRBV7-9; d_gene: .; CDR3nt: TGTGCCAGCAGCGTCGACAGTAGCAATCAGCCCCAGCATTTT; CDR3aa: CASSVDSSNQPQHF
j_gene: TRBJ1-6; abundance: .; v_gene: TRBV14; d_gene: .; CDR3nt: TGTGCCAGCAGCATGGGCCTAGCCCATTCACCCCTCCACTTT; CDR3aa: CASSMGLAHSPLHF
j_gene: TRBJ2-7; abundance: .; v_gene: TRBV5-6; d_gene: .; CDR3nt: TGTGCCAGCAGCTCCAGGGGATCCTACGAGCAGTACTTC; CDR3aa: CASSSRGSYEQYF
j_gene: TRBJ1-2; abundance: once; v_gene: TRBV6-1; d_gene: TRBD1; CDR3nt: TGTGCCAGCAGAGAAGGAAGGGGGCCTAACTATGGCTACACCTTC; CDR3aa: CASREGRGPNYGYTF
j_gene: TRBJ1-1; abundance: .; v_gene: TRBV6-5; d_gene: TRBD1; CDR3nt: TGTGCCAGCGCCGTTGCGACAGGGGTGAACACTGAAGCTTTCTTT; CDR3aa: CASAVATGVNTEAFF
j_gene: TRBJ2-1; abundance: .; v_gene: TRBV4-1; d_gene: .; CDR3nt: TGCGCCAGCAGCCAAGCCAGGGCGAACTACAATGAGCAGTTCTTC; CDR3aa: CASSQARANYNEQFF
j_gene: TRBJ1-3; abundance: .; v_gene: TRBV28; d_gene: .; CDR3nt: TGTGCCAGCCATTTGGCAGTAGGAGACACCATATATTTT; CDR3aa: CASHLAVGDTIYF
j_gene: TRBJ1-2; abundance: .; v_gene: TRBV2; d_gene: .; CDR3nt: TGTGCCACGAGTCCAGGGGAGAACTATGGCTACACCTTC; CDR3aa: CATSPGENYGYTF
j_gene: TRBJ1-6; abundance: .; v_gene: TRBV11-1; d_gene: .; CDR3nt: TGTGCCAGCAGCTCGGAGGTGTGGAATTCACCCCTCCACTTT; CDR3aa: CASSSEVWNSPLHF
j_gene: TRBJ2-3; abundance: .; v_gene: TRBV4-3; d_gene: .; CDR3nt: TGCGCCAGCAGCCAAAGAGGAAACCCAGATACGCAGTATTTT; CDR3aa: CASSQRGNPDTQYF
j_gene: TRBJ2-3; abundance: .; v_gene: TRBV19; d_gene: .; CDR3nt: TGTGCCAGTAGTATAAGCGGATCAAACACAGATACGCAGTATTTT; CDR3aa: CASSISGSNTDTQYF
j_gene: TRBJ1-1; abundance: .; v_gene: TRBV29-1; d_gene: .; CDR3nt: TGCAGCGTTGTCCACAGGCTGAACACTGAAGCTTTCTTT; CDR3aa: CSVVHRLNTEAFF
j_gene: TRBJ2-7; abundance: .; v_gene: TRBV5-6; d_gene: .; CDR3nt: TGTGCCAGCAGCTTGGGACCCGGGGGCGAGCAGTACTTC; CDR3aa: CASSLGPGGEQYF
j_gene: TRBJ1-1; abundance: .; v_gene: TRBV7-2; d_gene: .; CDR3nt: TGTGCCAGCAGCTACAGGGTGAACACTGAAGCTTTCTTT; CDR3aa: CASSYRVNTEAFF
j_gene: TRBJ2-5; abundance: .; v_gene: TRBV5-6; d_gene: TRBD2; CDR3nt: TGTGCCAGCAGCTTGGTTAGCGGGGGGGCTCTGGAGACCCAGTACTTC; CDR3aa: CASSLVSGGALETQYF
j_gene: TRBJ1-1; abundance: few; v_gene: TRBV11-1; d_gene: .; CDR3nt: TGTGCCAGCAGCCCACCAGGGGAGGGGTACACTGAAGCTTTCTTT; CDR3aa: CASSPPGEGYTEAFF
j_gene: TRBJ1-6; abundance: .; v_gene: TRBV7-9; d_gene: .; CDR3nt: TGTGCCAGCACCCCCTATGGCAGGGGTAATTCACCCCTCCACTTT; CDR3aa: CASTPYGRGNSPLHF
j_gene: TRBJ2-3; abundance: .; v_gene: TRBV10-2; d_gene: .; CDR3nt: TGCGCCAGCAGTGAATTTGCAGCTGATACGCAGTATTTT; CDR3aa: CASSEFAADTQYF
j_gene: TRBJ2-2; abundance: once; v_gene: TRBV5-1; d_gene: .; CDR3nt: TGCGCCAGCAGCTTGGGAGGGTTAATACTGAACACCGGGGAGCTGTTTTTT; CDR3aa: CASSLGGLILNTGELFF